The 19 T cell receptor beta chains in this list originate from one sample, sequenced in a study of blood T cell repertoires in COVID-19. Assay: immunoSEQ multiplex PCR; the TCRdb copy retains only in-frame clones and omits some. Here the sample spans roughly 150,000 clones, 70% to 90% being singletons. The material sequenced was peripheral blood. Source of these receptors: an elderly man with COVID-19, enrolled during active disease.

This chain connects TRBV19 to TRBJ1-5; no clear D gene. In germline, CDR1 is LNHDA, CDR2 SQIVND (reference sequence). Trimming pared 5 bases from V and 1 base from J, leaving 6 bases between. The CDR3 is 13 residues long. The CDR3 nucleotides are TGTGCCAGTAGTCCTTTGAGCAATCAGCCCCAGCATTTT. It yields the protein CASSPLSNQPQHF.

V usage is TRBV24-1 and J usage is TRBJ1-3; 7 nucleotides align to TRBD1. Germline CDR1 KGHDR, CDR2 SFDVKD. This CDR3 is built from 13 residues. The V gene end was trimmed by 9 bases and the J gene end by 4 bases; junction bases not matched to a gene: 5. CDR3 loop: CATPGTAGNTIYF. In DNA form, the CDR3 reads TGTGCCACCCCCGGGACAGCCGGAAACACCATATATTTT.

The gene calls are TRBV5-6 and TRBJ1-5; TRBD1 agrees at 11 bases. Trimming cost V 4 bases and J 0 bases; bases outside gene matches: 3. The CDR3 runs 16 residues. Germline lookup yields CDR1 SGHDT and CDR2 YYEEEE. CDR3 sequence (DNA): TGTGCCAGCAGCCTGGACAGGGGGCTTAGCAATCAGCCCCAGCATTTT. It is translated as CASSLDRGLSNQPQHF.

The CDR3 here is CASSLARAETQYF. As DNA, the CDR3 is TGTGCCAGCAGCTTGGCCAGGGCTGAGACCCAGTACTTC. The rearrangement links TRBV5-4 to TRBJ2-5; tentative D call: TRBD1 (5 bases). The CDR3 consists of 13 residues. Germline V CDR1 and CDR2: SGHNT, YYREEE (reference sequence). V lost 0 bases, J lost 5 bases, and 8 bases lay in between.

The CDR3 nucleotides read TGCAGCGTAGTCGATTCGGGGGGCTACACCTTC. Its translation is CSVVDSGGYTF. The chain recombines TRBV29-1 with TRBJ1-2; D unclear. The V end was cut by 6 bases, the J end by 8 bases, with 13 bases between. Germline V CDR1 and CDR2: SQVTM, ANQGSEA. This CDR3 has 11 amino acids.

The rearrangement links TRBV7-8 to TRBJ2-7, with D hard to call. Germline V gene sequence: CDR1 SGHVS, CDR2 FQNEAQ. Trimming left V 6 bases short and J 6 bases short, with 12 bases between. The CDR3 spans 12 residues. This CDR3 reads CASRSQTSEQYF. CDR3 in DNA: TGTGCCAGCAGATCACAGACCAGCGAGCAGTACTTC.

The chain has TRBV6-5 and TRBJ1-1, with unresolved D. The V and J ends lost 7 bases and 0 bases respectively, with 15 bases between them. Germline loops: CDR1 MNHEY, CDR2 SVGAGI. CDR3 length equals 15 residues. In nucleotides, the CDR3 is TGTGCCAGCACCCAGCTAGGCCAGATGAACACTGAAGCTTTCTTT. This gives the protein CASTQLGQMNTEAFF.

This CDR3 is CASSIPRAGQRNTGELFF. CDR3 nucleotides: TGTGCCAGTAGTATACCTAGGGCAGGACAAAGGAACACCGGGGAGCTGTTTTTT. This chain joins TRBV19 and TRBJ2-2; TRBD1 might be the D (5 bases). Between the trimmed V and J ends, which lost 2 bases and 1 base, there was a span of 17 bases. CDR3 length: 18 amino acids. CDR1 is LNHDA, CDR2 SQIVND, per germline (reference sequence).

The chain couples TRBV7-2 to TRBJ2-7, with a tentative D call TRBD2 (5 bases). Germline CDR1 is SGHTA and CDR2 is FQGNSA. V was cut by 3 bases and J by 0 bases, with 9 bases left in between. This CDR3 has 14 amino acids. Here the CDR3 reads CASSLDGNSYEQYF. The CDR3 region has the DNA TGTGCCAGCAGCTTGGACGGGAACTCCTACGAGCAGTACTTC. The full variable domain, completed using reference TRBV7-2 and TRBJ2-7, is GAGVSQSPSNKVTEKGKDVELRCDPISGHTALYWYRQSLGQGLEFLIYFQGNSAPDKSGLPSDRFSAERTGGSVSTLTIQRTQQEDSAVYLCASSLDGNSYEQYFGPGTRLTVT.

The rearrangement uses TRBV5-1 and TRBJ1-6, with unresolved D. The V end lost 2 bases, the J end lost 6 bases, and 6 bases lay between the germline ends. The V gene's germline CDR1 is SGHRS and CDR2 YFSETQ. This CDR3 has 13 amino acids. DNA for the CDR3: TGCGCCAGCAGCTTAGTGAGTAATTCACCCCTCCACTTT. Protein product: CASSLVSNSPLHF.

The chain carries TRBV27 and TRBJ1-6; possible D gene TRBD1, 6 bases. The ends were cut back, 6 bases at V and 2 bases at J, with 29 bases in the middle. CDR1 is MNHEY and CDR2 is SMNVEV in the germline V gene (reference sequence). The CDR3 is made up of 21 amino acids. CDR3 sequence reads: CASSPPRSGGLVSPYNSPLHF. CDR3 bases: TGTGCCAGCAGCCCACCCCGATCGGGGGGGCTCGTTAGCCCCTATAATTCACCCCTCCACTTT.

The chain couples TRBV6-5 to TRBJ1-1; D is ambiguous. Germline lookup yields CDR1 MNHEY and CDR2 SVGAGI. Deletions cut 8 bases from V and 5 bases from J, with 15 bases between. The CDR3 loop spans 13 amino acids. The CDR3 region is CASRGEAGTEAFF. CDR3 sequence (DNA): TGTGCCAGCCGCGGTGAGGCCGGAACTGAAGCTTTCTTT.

This clone was detected only a few times. The chain has TRBV29-1 and TRBJ2-5; 10 positions agree with TRBD2. After removal of 7 bases from V and 5 bases from J, the junction contained 4 bases not matched to a gene. CDR1 and CDR2 (germline): SQVTM, ANQGSEA. The CDR3 spans 12 residues. CDR3 DNA: TGCAGCGGAGCGGGGGGGGATGAGACCCAGTACTTC. Its protein is CSGAGGDETQYF.

The genes are TRBV9 and TRBJ2-5; 9 nucleotides line up with TRBD1. From germline, CDR1 is SGDLS and CDR2 YYNGEE. The V segment lost 0 bases and the J segment 2 bases; nucleotides outside the gene matches: 5. The CDR3 totals 16 residues. Written as DNA, the CDR3 is TGTGCCAGCAGCGTAGGGACAGGGGATGCTCAAGAGACCCAGTACTTC. Its protein is CASSVGTGDAQETQYF.

The gene calls are TRBV7-3 and TRBJ1-3; D is uncertain. Germline CDR1 reads SGHTA; CDR2 reads FQGTGA. Trimming stripped 4 bases from V and 7 bases from J, with 14 bases between. This CDR3 is built from 14 residues. CDR3 in DNA: TGTGCCAGCAGCTCTCCAGGCGTTTGGAACACCATATATTTT. Its translation is CASSSPGVWNTIYF.

On this clone itself: Sequence at one end of the junction differs from germline and may be a read error. This sequence joins TRBV6-1 and TRBJ1-4; the match to TRBD1 covers 7 bases. Germline V gene lookup returns CDR1 MNHNS and CDR2 SASEGT. The CDR3 runs 15 residues. The chain's CDR3 is CASREGGLGDEKLFF. The CDR3 DNA is TGTGCCAGCAGGGAAGGGGGCCTTGGGGATGAAAAACTGTTTTTT.

This chain links TRBV5-1 with TRBJ2-5; 8 positions agree with TRBD2. V gave up 1 base and J gave up 1 base; unmatched junction bases: 0. Germline V gives CDR1 SGHRS, CDR2 YFSETQ. The length of the CDR3 is 14 residues. CDR3 bases: TGCGCCAGCAGCTTGAGCGGGGGCCAAGAGACCCAGTACTTC. Amino acid sequence: CASSLSGGQETQYF.

The J gene is TRBJ2-5, the V gene TRBV9; D ambiguous. Germline loops: CDR1 SGDLS, CDR2 YYNGEE. The CDR3 is 12 amino acids. Deletions cut 0 bases from V and 4 bases from J, with 4 bases between. CDR3 amino acids: CASSVGGETQYF. The CDR3 DNA reads TGTGCCAGCAGCGTAGGAGGAGAGACCCAGTACTTC. The variable domain in full, completed from reference TRBV9 and TRBJ2-5, reads DSGVTQTPKHLITATGQRVTLRCSPRSGDLSVYWYQQSLDQGLQFLIQYYNGEERAKGNILERFSAQQFPDLHSELNLSSLELGDSALYFCASSVGGETQYFGPGTRLLVL.

The V gene is TRBV9, the J gene TRBJ2-3, with 13 bases fitting TRBD2. Germline loops: CDR1 SGDLS, CDR2 YYNGEE. J gave up 5 bases and V 5 bases, and 8 bases lay outside the gene matches. This CDR3 has 16 amino acids. The CDR3 sequence: CASSRLAGGLGDTQYF. As DNA, the CDR3 is TGTGCCAGCAGTAGACTAGCGGGGGGACTAGGAGATACGCAGTATTTT.